The next 2 T cell receptor beta chains were all read from a single sample in a study of blood T cells in healthy people across ages. It was with a sample-barcoded 5' primer and a J-beta primer mix that a second PCR of roughly 6 to 12 cycles was run. In TCRdb, the 5' RACE reads were re-called with MiXCR into one record per CDR3 protein. The data show about 780,000 distinct CDR3 sequences, with more than 35% seen just once and 15% to 20% held by the top ten. Sequenced input: blood. The receptors were gathered from a man aged 80 or over in good health.

The chain employs TRBV20-1 and TRBJ2-1, with D possibly TRBD1 on 5 matching bases. Trimming took 4 bases from V and 0 from J, leaving 7 bases between them. CDR1 is DFQATT, CDR2 SNEGSKA, per germline (reference sequence). This CDR3 region has 13 residues. This CDR3 is CSAKGNSYNEQFF. The CDR3 DNA reads as TGCAGTGCTAAGGGGAACTCCTACAATGAGCAGTTCTTC.

This clonotype was seen only a few times. The V gene is TRBV4-1, the J gene TRBJ2-5, with D possibly matching TRBD2 (5 bases). There are 15 residues in the CDR3. V was trimmed by 0 bases and J by 5 bases, leaving 13 bases between them. The germline gives CDR1 MGHRA, CDR2 YSYEKL. For the CDR3, the DNA is TGCGCCAGCAGCCAAGATCTCGGGGTTTGGGAGACCCAGTACTTC. This encodes CASSQDLGVWETQYF.